This T cell receptor (beta chain) emerged from a study of vaccination and CD4 T cells after COVID-19. The treatment denotes: approximately 9-day PBMC culture with coronavirus spike peptide pools or control peptides (ViraFEST assay). Per the germline V gene, CDR1 is SNHLY and CDR2 is FYNNEI. CDR3 size: 14 residues. Trimming cost V 8 bases and J 6 bases; bases outside gene matches: 8. As regards this clonotype: Its antigen is as yet unknown.

Sequenced with the Oncomine TCR Beta short-read assay was DNA taken from cultured CD4+ T cells. TCRdb processed the PCR reads anew with MiXCR; each CDR3 protein has one entry. The sample lists approximately 3,000 distinct CDR3 sequences; about 49% were seen once. This rearrangement joins TRBV2 to TRBJ2-3, with 10 bases matching TRBD2. Specimen: CD4+ T cells from blood, cultured in vitro. This TCR was recovered from a human donor who had recovered from COVID-19. CDR3 protein: CASGQLAGEDTQYF. CDR3 nucleotide sequence: TGTGCCAGCGGCCAGCTAGCGGGAGAGGATACGCAGTATTTT.